This T cell receptor (beta chain) was captured in a study of blood T cell repertoires in COVID-19. The repertoire was sequenced with immunoSEQ multiplex PCR; TCRdb's copy has only in-frame clones and lacks some. The table records under 85,000 clones, approximately 83% of them present only once. Trimming removed 5 bases from V and 1 base from J, with 6 bases in between. Germline CDR1 and CDR2: GTSNPN and SVGIG (reference sequence). The CDR3 loop spans 13 amino acids. Sequencing used peripheral blood. This sequence was found in a man aged 35-49 years with COVID-19, enrolled during active disease. The J gene is TRBJ2-6, the V gene TRBV30; unclear D gene. In nucleotides, the CDR3 is TGTGCCTGGGACGGGTCTGGGGCCAACGTCCTGACTTTC. It codes for CAWDGSGANVLTF.